A selection of T cell receptor beta chains follows, all from one sample in a study of T-cell reconstitution after alpha-beta-depleted transplantation in children. One entry per CDR3 protein results from TCRdb running MiXCR on the PCR reads. The table has more than 400,000 distinct CDR3 sequences, approximately 42% seen once. Sequencing used PBMCs, obtained before TCRalphabeta/CD19-depleted stem cell transplant. The receptors shown here come from a girl aged 2-15 years with aplastic anemia, due to receive a stem cell transplant. Each CDR3 is given with its conserved first and last residue. A D gene is named only where the DNA matches it firmly. Not every row has a clone size; where given, it reads once, few, many or a size class.

V,J,size,D,CDR3,DNA
TRBV4-2,TRBJ1-2,.,.,CASSQDEDPEGFYGYTF,TGTGCCAGCAGCCAAGATGAAGATCCTGAGGGGTTCTATGGCTACACCTTC
TRBV6-5,TRBJ1-5,few,.,CASSYASGSNQPQHF,TGTGCCAGCAGTTACGCCTCAGGTTCCAATCAGCCCCAGCATTTT
TRBV28,TRBJ2-7,.,.,CASTLGYEQYF,TGTGCCAGCACCCTCGGGTACGAGCAGTACTTC
TRBV5-6,TRBJ2-3,few,.,CASSLGTVGGDTQYF,TGTGCCAGCAGCTTGGGGACAGTTGGTGGCGATACGCAGTATTTT
TRBV7-9,TRBJ2-1,few,TRBD2,CASSLEAGAGEQFF,TGTGCCAGCAGCTTAGAAGCGGGAGCCGGTGAGCAGTTCTTC
TRBV7-9,TRBJ2-7,.,.,CASSSSRGLADSYEQYF,TGTGCCAGCAGTTCATCGCGGGGGCTAGCGGACTCCTACGAGCAGTACTTC
TRBV9,TRBJ2-1,few,.,CASSAGANSYNEQFF,TGTGCCAGCAGCGCGGGAGCGAACTCCTACAATGAGCAGTTCTTC
TRBV13,TRBJ2-7,.,TRBD1,CASSNHRGEQYF,TGTGCCAGCAGCAACCACAGGGGCGAGCAGTACTTC
TRBV7-8,TRBJ2-5,.,TRBD2,CASSLLGGRGETQYF,TGTGCCAGCAGCTTGCTGGGCGGGAGAGGAGAGACCCAGTACTTC
TRBV5-1,TRBJ2-2,many,.,CASSYGGELFF,TGCGCCAGCAGCTACGGTGGGGAGCTGTTTTTT
TRBV20-1,TRBJ1-1,.,TRBD1,CSARYTGAEAFF,TGCAGTGCTAGATATACAGGGGCAGAAGCTTTCTTT
TRBV5-6,TRBJ1-1,many,.,CASSLGSYTEAFF,TGTGCCAGCAGCTTGGGTTCGTACACTGAAGCTTTCTTT
TRBV3-1,TRBJ1-1,few,.,CASSQRQGMNTEAFF,TGTGCCAGCAGCCAGAGGCAGGGGATGAACACTGAAGCTTTCTTT
TRBV6-1,TRBJ1-6,few,.,CASIRSGWDISPLHF,TGTGCCAGCATCCGAAGCGGTTGGGATATTTCACCCCTCCACTTT